Listed below are T cell receptor beta chains from one sample, sequenced in a study of CD8 T cells in Susac syndrome. TCRdb re-analysed the immunoSEQ multiplex PCR reads in MiXCR, keeping a single row per CDR3 protein. The table includes roughly 150,000 distinct CDR3 sequences, 95% detected once. Specimen: CD8+ T cells from PBMCs. The receptors shown here come from a human donor with multiple sclerosis. Both conserved end residues are part of each CDR3. Fields, in order: J gene, CDR3 length, D gene, V gene, clone size, CDR3 DNA, CDR3 protein. A D gene is named only where the DNA matches it firmly. Clone size is given for some rows only: seen once, a few or many times, or a class if the clone is expanded.

TRBJ1-6 14 . TRBV30 . TGTGCCGGGGACCTGGGGGCAGGGAATTCACCCCTCCACTTT CAGDLGAGNSPLHF
TRBJ2-4 18 TRBD2 TRBV6-1 . TGTGCCAGCAGTGAAGGCGGGGGGGCAAGACGGGCCAAAAACATTCAGTACTTC CASSEGGGARRAKNIQYF
TRBJ2-1 13 . TRBV27 few TGTGCCAGCAGTTATAGCTCCTACAATGAGCAGTTCTTC CASSYSSYNEQFF
TRBJ2-1 16 . TRBV20-1 . TGCAGTGCTAGAGATGTTGGGGTTCATCCCTACAATGAGCAGTTCTTC CSARDVGVHPYNEQFF
TRBJ2-5 13 . TRBV5-6 . TGTGCCAGCAGCCCGGGGCCGGCCGGGTCCCAGTACTTC CASSPGPAGSQYF
TRBJ2-7 13 TRBD1 TRBV5-6 . TGTGCCAGCAGCGCCGGGACAGGGTTTGACCAGTACTTC CASSAGTGFDQYF
TRBJ1-1 13 . TRBV20-1 . TGCAGTGCTAACCGAAAGGGGAACACTGAAGCTTTCTTT CSANRKGNTEAFF
TRBJ2-5 10 . TRBV3-1 once TGTGCCAGCAGCCACCAGACCCAGTACTTC CASSHQTQYF
TRBJ2-1 14 TRBD2 TRBV27 once TGTGCCAGCACTTACCTACCGGGGGGCAATGAGCAGTTCTTC CASTYLPGGNEQFF
TRBJ2-3 12 . TRBV18 . TGTGCCAGCTCACCACCTACAGATACGCAGTATTTT CASSPPTDTQYF
TRBJ2-7 15 . TRBV20-1 . TGCAGTGCCTCCTTTGGCCGGGGCAGGGTCTACGAGCAGTACTTC CSASFGRGRVYEQYF
TRBJ2-4 14 . TRBV6-5 . TGTGCCAGCAGCCTCCGGGACCGTGTCGGGGCTCAGTACTTC CASSLRDRVGAQYF
TRBJ1-6 15 . TRBV11-1 once TGTGCCAGCAGCTTAGAGGTGGACCTATTATCACCCCTCCACTTT CASSLEVDLLSPLHF
TRBJ2-2 13 . TRBV29-1 . TGCAGCGTTGAAGGAGAGAACACCGGGGAGCTGTTTTTT CSVEGENTGELFF
TRBJ2-3 15 . TRBV5-6 . TGTGCCAGCAGCTTTCCCTGGAGGGAGACAGATACGCAGTATTTT CASSFPWRETDTQYF
TRBJ2-7 12 TRBD2 TRBV25-1 . TGTGCCAGCGGAGCGGGGGGGTTCGAGCAGTACTTC CASGAGGFEQYF
TRBJ2-1 14 TRBD1 TRBV29-1 . TGCAGCGTTGAAGGAAGGACAGGTCACAATGAGCAGTTCTTC CSVEGRTGHNEQFF
TRBJ1-1 13 . TRBV30 . TGTGCCTGGAGTGTAGGGTCTATAACTGAAGCTTTCTTT CAWSVGSITEAFF
TRBJ1-1 15 . TRBV5-1 . TGCGCCAGCAGCTTGGCCGGTAGAGGGAACACTGAAGCTTTCTTT CASSLAGRGNTEAFF
TRBJ1-2 13 . TRBV30 . TGTGCCTGGAGGAGGGGGAACAACTATGGCTACACCTTC CAWRRGNNYGYTF
TRBJ2-3 13 . TRBV20-1 . TGCAGTGCTAGAGTTGGGGAGTCAGATACGCAGTATTTT CSARVGESDTQYF
TRBJ1-6 15 . TRBV5-6 . TGTGCCAGCAGCTTGGCGGGGGGCGGTAATTCACCCCTCCACTTT CASSLAGGGNSPLHF
TRBJ1-1 14 . TRBV3-1 . TGTGCCAGCAGCCAAGATCCCACAGACACTGAAGCTTTCTTT CASSQDPTDTEAFF
TRBJ2-3 14 . TRBV30 . TGTGCCTGGAGTATGACAGGCAGCACAGATACGCAGTATTTT CAWSMTGSTDTQYF
TRBJ2-3 12 . TRBV5-4 . TGTGCCAGCAGCTTGCGGTCAGATACGCAGTATTTT CASSLRSDTQYF
TRBJ2-2 16 . TRBV6-5 once TGTGCCAGCAGTTACTCATGGTTGAGACCTGAGGGGGAGCTGTTTTTT CASSYSWLRPEGELFF
TRBJ1-2 14 TRBD1 TRBV19 . TGTGCCAGTAGTAACAGGGGTTTTGGCTATGGCTACACCTTC CASSNRGFGYGYTF
TRBJ1-5 13 . TRBV27 few TGTGCCAGCAGTTTGGGGGGAATTCAGCCCCAGCATTTT CASSLGGIQPQHF
TRBJ1-1 16 . TRBV15 . TGTGCCACCGGGACACTCTACTCCGATACGAACACTGAAGCTTTCTTT CATGTLYSDTNTEAFF
TRBJ2-2 14 . TRBV9 . TGTGCCAGCAGCTTACCCCAGGGCTCCGGGGAGCTGTTTTTT CASSLPQGSGELFF
TRBJ2-1 14 TRBD2 TRBV27 . TGTGCCAGCAGGCCGGGACTAGACTACAATGAGCAGTTCTTC CASRPGLDYNEQFF
TRBJ2-3 15 . TRBV30 . TGTGCCTGGAGTTTCGTAGGCGGATTGTCAGATACGCAGTATTTT CAWSFVGGLSDTQYF
TRBJ2-1 18 TRBD2 TRBV12-3/TRBV12-4 . TGTGCCAGCAGTCTGGGGACTAGCGGGGGGCCCTTCATCAATGAGCAGTTCTTC CASSLGTSGGPFINEQFF
TRBJ1-1 14 . TRBV18 . TGTGCCAGCTCACCTGCGGCCTTGAACACTGAAGCTTTCTTT CASSPAALNTEAFF
TRBJ1-2 17 . TRBV9 . TGTGCCAGCAGCCCGAGTGGTGGGGGGTTAGCTAACTATGGCTACACCTTC CASSPSGGGLANYGYTF
TRBJ2-2 18 TRBD2 TRBV4-1 . TGCGCCAGCAGCGCCGGGTTGGCGGGGGGCCTTCACACCGGGGAGCTGTTTTTT CASSAGLAGGLHTGELFF
TRBJ1-2 13 . TRBV30 . TGTGCCTGGAGTGCGGGAGCTAACTATGGCTACACCTTC CAWSAGANYGYTF
TRBJ1-6 14 . TRBV7-6 . TGTGCCAGCAGCTTCGGGGAGAGGGGTTCACCCCTCCACTTT CASSFGERGSPLHF
TRBJ1-5 14 . TRBV30 once TGTGCCTGGAGTGTTTGGGGGCCGGGCCAGCCCCAGCATTTT CAWSVWGPGQPQHF
TRBJ2-1 14 . TRBV29-1 . TGCAGCGACTACGGGGGTTTCTCCTACAATGAGCAGTTCTTC CSDYGGFSYNEQFF
TRBJ2-3 12 . TRBV9 . TGTGCCAGCAGCGTAGCCTCGGATACGCAGTATTTT CASSVASDTQYF
TRBJ1-2 12 . TRBV29-1 . TGCAGCGTCCAGGGAGATAACTATGGCTACACCTTC CSVQGDNYGYTF
TRBJ1-1 15 . TRBV5-4 . TGTGCCAGCAGCTTCAAGGAGATCATGAACACTGAAGCTTTCTTT CASSFKEIMNTEAFF
TRBJ2-7 12 . TRBV30 . TGTGCCTGGAGTGGCGGGAAGTGGGAGCAGTACTTC CAWSGGKWEQYF
TRBJ2-2 13 . TRBV19 . TGTGCCACTCAGGACCCGAACACCGGGGAGCTGTTTTTT CATQDPNTGELFF
TRBJ2-3 14 . TRBV13 . TGTGCCAGCAGCTTAGTCCGGGCTCGGGATACGCAGTATTTT CASSLVRARDTQYF
TRBJ1-2 15 TRBD1 TRBV4-2 . TGTGCCAGCAGCCCGGAACAGGGGGGAAACTATGGCTACACCTTC CASSPEQGGNYGYTF
TRBJ2-7 15 TRBD2 TRBV4-1 . TGCGCCAGCAGACCCCTCAGCGGGGGGGCCCACGAGCAGTACTTC CASRPLSGGAHEQYF
TRBJ2-2 14 . TRBV7-9 . TGTGCCAGCAGCTCGGAAAGATTCACCGGGGAGCTGTTTTTT CASSSERFTGELFF
TRBJ2-1 17 . TRBV1 . TGCACCAACCAGCCACCCCAGCGGCGGCTCCCCCGGGATGAGCAGTTCTTC CTNQPPQRRLPRDEQFF
TRBJ2-1 14 . TRBV29-1 . TGCAGCGTTGTGGCGGGGCTGGGTATCAATGAGCAGTTCTTC CSVVAGLGINEQFF
TRBJ2-1 11 . TRBV29-1 . TGCAGCGTTGATGGGGTGTTTGAGCAGTTCTTC CSVDGVFEQFF
TRBJ2-5 15 . TRBV30 . TGTGCCTGGAGTGTAGGGCTAGCGTACCAAGAGACCCAGTACTTC CAWSVGLAYQETQYF
TRBJ2-5 11 . TRBV20-1 . TGCAGTGCTAGAGATCTGCGGACGGTGTACTTC CSARDLRTVYF